These 23 T cell receptor beta chains were sequenced from one sample in a study of cytomegalovirus exposure and HLA in healthy donors. PCR primers comprised 60 Vbeta and 13 Jbeta primers. Measured with immunoSEQ multiplex PCR; TCRdb has only the in-frame clones, and not every one. Found here are under 130,000 clones, around 62% of them singletons; the top ten hold around 4%. The sample taken for sequencing was PBMCs. These receptors were obtained from a man younger than 40 in good health and CMV-seropositive.

The rearrangement uses TRBV10-3 and TRBJ2-2; 16 nucleotides match TRBD2. V was pared by 6 bases and J by 4 bases, with 5 bases of the junction left unmatched. From germline, CDR1 is ENHRY and CDR2 SYGVKD. The CDR3 runs 17 residues. DNA for the CDR3: TGTGCCATCAGCGGGACTAGCGGGGGGGCTGGCACCGGGGAGCTGTTTTTT. Translation: CAISGTSGGAGTGELFF.

J is TRBJ1-1 and V is TRBV10-1, with D perhaps TRBD1 (5 bases). In germline, CDR1 is WNHNN, CDR2 SYGVQD (reference sequence). With 3 bases removed from V and 4 bases from J, the gap between germline ends came to 9 bases. The CDR3 is 13 amino acids. This CDR3 is CASSDRGSTEAFF. CDR3 nucleotide sequence: TGCGCCAGCAGTGACCGGGGGAGCACTGAAGCTTTCTTT.

This clone occurred a few times. The rearrangement joins TRBV6-1 to TRBJ2-7, with D possibly matching TRBD1 (5 bases). The V gene lost 0 bases and the J gene lost 7 bases, with 16 bases spanning the gap. CDR1 is MNHNS and CDR2 is SASEGT in the germline V gene. This CDR3 region has 15 residues. The CDR3 spells CASSEAGRQGFEQYF. The CDR3 DNA reads as TGTGCCAGCAGTGAAGCGGGGCGGCAGGGCTTTGAGCAGTACTTC.

The chain couples TRBV5-4 to TRBJ2-2; TRBD1 aligns across 7 bases. With V trimmed by 0 bases and J by 4 bases, 6 bases remained unmatched. The germline CDR1 and CDR2 sequences are SGHNT and YYREEE (reference sequence). This CDR3 has 16 residues. The CDR3 is CASSLALRQGTGELFF. CDR3 bases: TGTGCCAGCAGCTTGGCCCTACGACAGGGCACCGGGGAGCTGTTTTTT.

J is TRBJ2-7 and V is TRBV6-1, with D perhaps matching TRBD2 (5 bases). Trimming left V 7 bases short and J 4 bases short, with 11 bases between. Germline V gene sequence: CDR1 MNHNS, CDR2 SASEGT. The CDR3 is 12 amino acids. The CDR3 DNA reads as TGTGCCAGCACCAGGACTTTATACGAGCAGTACTTC. This encodes CASTRTLYEQYF.

The rearrangement joins TRBV7-2 to TRBJ2-1; 7 nucleotides match TRBD2. CDR1 and CDR2 (germline): SGHTA, FQGNSA. The V segment lost 0 bases and the J segment 5 bases; nucleotides outside the gene matches: 4. The CDR3 runs to 15 residues. Written as DNA, the CDR3 is TGTGCCAGCAGCTTAGCCGGGACTACCAACAATGAGCAGTTCTTC. Translation gives CASSLAGTTNNEQFF.

A note on this clone: A junction end diverges from the germline sequence, so it may reflect a read error. The genes are TRBV5-4 and TRBJ1-2, with D perhaps matching TRBD1 (6 bases). The CDR3 spans 14 residues. The germline V gene has CDR1 SGHNT and CDR2 YYREEE (reference sequence). CDR3 sequence: CASSVGGGNYVYTF. The CDR3 DNA follows: TGTGCCAGCAGCGTGGGGGGCGGGAACTATGTCTACACCTTC. Looking up the rest from reference TRBV5-4 and TRBJ1-2 gives the full variable domain: ETGVTQSPTHLIKTRGQQVTLRCSSQSGHNTVSWYQQALGQGPQFIFQYYREEENGRGNFPPRFSGLQFPNYSSELNVNALELDDSALYLCASSVGGGNYVYTFGSGTRLTVV.

This clone was observed a handful of times. J is TRBJ2-5 and V is TRBV18, with D possibly being TRBD2 (6 bases). V was cut by 3 bases and J by 4 bases, with 9 bases left in between. Germline V lookup: CDR1 KGHSH, CDR2 LQKENI. The CDR3 covers 13 residues. CDR3 coding DNA: TGTGCCAGCTCACCTCCTAGCGCAGAGACCCAGTACTTC. This encodes CASSPPSAETQYF. Full variable domain (missing parts from reference TRBV18 and TRBJ2-5): NAGVMQNPRHLVRRRGQEARLRCSPMKGHSHVYWYRQLPEEGLKFMVYLQKENIIDESGMPKERFSAEFPKEGPSILRIQQVVRGDSAAYFCASSPPSAETQYFGPGTRLLVL.

This chain joins TRBV13 and TRBJ2-1, with a tentative D call TRBD2 (6 bases). This CDR3 is built from 16 residues. Germline V CDR1 and CDR2: PRHDT, FYEKMQ (reference sequence). Trimming took off 0 bases at V and 6 bases at J, with 15 bases between the two ends. Here the CDR3 reads CASSLGPGTPLNEQFF. DNA of the CDR3: TGTGCCAGCAGCTTAGGCCCCGGGACTCCCCTCAATGAGCAGTTCTTC.

The chain combines TRBV7-2 with TRBJ2-5; the match to TRBD2 covers 9 bases. CDR3 length: 12 amino acids. CDR1 and CDR2 (germline): SGHTA, FQGNSA. Trimming cost V 5 bases and J 7 bases; bases outside gene matches: 2. CDR3 residues: CASSRREGTQYF. The DNA of the CDR3 is TGTGCCAGCAGCCGGCGGGAGGGGACCCAGTACTTC.

J is TRBJ2-7 and V is TRBV25-1; D is possibly TRBD2 (5 bases). Germline CDR1 and CDR2: MGHDK and SYGVNS. There are 13 residues in the CDR3. Trimming shortened V by 5 bases and J by 2 bases, and 10 bases separated the two germline ends. For the CDR3, the DNA is TGTGCCAGCAGTTTACCGGGAACCTACGAGCAGTACTTC. Residues: CASSLPGTYEQYF.

Notes on this clone: Sequence at one end of the junction differs from germline and may be a read error. J is TRBJ2-1 and V is TRBV2, with 8 bases matching TRBD2. CDR3 length equals 15 residues. CDR1 and CDR2 from the germline V gene are SNHLY and FYNNEI. CDR3 residues: CASSEADWTSNKQFF. For the CDR3, the DNA is TGTGCCAGCAGTGAAGCCGATTGGACTAGCAATAAGCAGTTCTTC.

This clone occurred a few times. The chain has TRBV6-5 and TRBJ2-5, with 7 positions matching TRBD2. Germline lookup yields CDR1 MNHEY and CDR2 SVGAGI. The CDR3 loop spans 13 amino acids. V shed 4 bases, J shed 5 bases, and the junction held 4 bases outside the gene matches. CDR3 sequence reads: CASSSAGEETQYF. The CDR3 DNA reads TGTGCCAGCAGTTCGGCGGGGGAGGAGACCCAGTACTTC.

The V and J genes are TRBV7-2 and TRBJ2-1; possible D gene TRBD1, 5 bases. V lost 4 bases and J lost 1, with 11 bases in between. Germline V lookup: CDR1 SGHTA, CDR2 FQGNSA. The CDR3 loop spans 15 amino acids. CDR3 DNA: TGTGCCAGCAGCTGGGGCCTACAATCCTACAATGAGCAGTTCTTC. This encodes CASSWGLQSYNEQFF.

This clone was observed a few times. The chain combines TRBV6-1 with TRBJ2-1, with D possibly TRBD2 on 7 matching bases. CDR1 MNHNS and CDR2 SASEGT come from the germline V gene. The ends were cut back, 0 bases at V and 6 bases at J, with 15 bases in the middle. This CDR3 spans 16 amino acids. The CDR3 DNA reads as TGTGCCAGCAGTGAAGCTGGGGGGGCCATAAGCAATGAGCAGTTCTTC. Protein sequence: CASSEAGGAISNEQFF.

The chain employs TRBV6-5 and TRBJ1-1; a possible D gene is TRBD1 (5 bases). Trimming took 8 bases from V and 1 from J, leaving 11 bases between them. This CDR3 is built from 13 residues. Germline V lookup: CDR1 MNHEY, CDR2 SVGAGI. The CDR3 DNA sequence: TGTGCCAGCTACACCACAGGGAACACTGAAGCTTTCTTT. Protein: CASYTTGNTEAFF.

This clone was detected a few times. The chain links TRBV7-6 to TRBJ2-2; 9 positions agree with TRBD1. Losses at the gene ends were 8 bases for V and 4 bases for J; bases not matched to a gene: 11. Germline values: CDR1 SGHVS, CDR2 FNYEAQ. The CDR3 contains 16 residues. The CDR3 is CASVNPGTGSTGELFF. CDR3 DNA: TGTGCCAGCGTAAACCCCGGGACAGGGAGCACCGGGGAGCTGTTTTTT.

The CDR3 loop is CASNSGITEAFF. CDR3 in DNA: TGTGCCAGCAACTCGGGGATCACTGAAGCTTTCTTT. This chain joins TRBV6-1 and TRBJ1-1; D unresolved. Per germline, CDR1 MNHNS and CDR2 SASEGT. V lost 7 bases and J lost 4, with 10 bases in between. CDR3 length: 12 residues.

V gene TRBV6-5 combines with J gene TRBJ2-1; TRBD2 matches 11 bases. V lost 5 bases, J lost 10 bases, and 10 bases stayed unmatched. This CDR3 is 15 amino acids long. The germline CDR1 and CDR2 sequences are MNHEY and SVGAGI. The CDR3 DNA sequence: TGTGCCAGCAGTACCCCCGGGACTAGCGGTGTAGAGCAGTTCTTC. This gives the protein CASSTPGTSGVEQFF.

The chain couples TRBV19 to TRBJ1-3; no clear D gene. V lost 4 bases to trimming and J lost 1 base, with 8 bases between them. In germline, CDR1 is LNHDA, CDR2 SQIVND (reference sequence). The CDR3 has 14 residues. CDR3 coding DNA: TGTGCCAGTAGTAGGGCAGTTTCTGGAAACACCATATATTTT. The encoded protein is CASSRAVSGNTIYF.

The rearrangement joins TRBV5-1 to TRBJ2-7, with D maybe TRBD1 (6 bases). Trimming stripped 4 bases from V and 2 bases from J, with 19 bases between. This CDR3 is 16 amino acids long. Germline-derived CDR1 and CDR2 are SGHRS and YFSETQ. This CDR3 is CASSEWAGVRAYEQYF. The CDR3 DNA is TGCGCCAGCAGCGAGTGGGCAGGGGTTCGGGCCTACGAGCAGTACTTC.

This sequence joins TRBV5-1 and TRBJ1-1, with 7 bases that match TRBD1. There are 15 residues in the CDR3. Germline CDR1 SGHRS, CDR2 YFSETQ. Trimming removed 3 bases from V and 3 bases from J; junction bases left unmatched: 8. DNA of the CDR3: TGCGCCAGCAGCTGGGAGCCAGACAGGGACACTGAAGCTTTCTTT. Protein: CASSWEPDRDTEAFF.

This clone occurred once. This chain uses TRBV19 with TRBJ1-5; TRBD1 agrees at 11 bases. Trimming took 7 bases from V and 6 from J; bases not matched to a gene: 5. Germline CDR1 and CDR2: LNHDA and SQIVND (reference sequence). CDR3 length equals 14 residues. In DNA form, the CDR3 reads TGTGCCAGTATAGGGACAGGGGGGGTTCAGCCCCAGCATTTT. Translated: CASIGTGGVQPQHF.